Below are 24 T cell receptor beta chains sequenced from a single sample in a study of T cell clonotyping in hematopoietic cell transplantation. The data were produced by immunoSEQ multiplex PCR, yet TCRdb's version contains in-frame clones alone and is incomplete. The sample carries roughly 5,300 clones, around 78% recorded once. Sequenced here: peripheral blood mononuclear cells, sampled 100 days after allogeneic stem cell transplant. The source is a male patient between 60 and 69 years old who had an allogeneic stem cell transplant, so T cells may come from the graft donor. Some clones in this sample may be carry-over from other donors' samples.

This clone came up a few times. The chain links TRBV11-2 to TRBJ2-5; TRBD1 might be the D (5 bases). Trimming removed 1 base from V and 4 bases from J, with 10 bases in between. This CDR3 comprises 14 residues. Germline lookup yields CDR1 SGHAT and CDR2 FQNNGV. DNA of the CDR3: TGTGCCAGCAGCTTAGGAGATCAGGGAGAGACCCAGTACTTC. It is translated as CASSLGDQGETQYF.

The genes are TRBV5-4 and TRBJ1-2; 7 bases are a match to TRBD1. This CDR3 comprises 19 residues. Germline CDR1 reads SGHNT; CDR2 reads YYREEE (reference sequence). Trimming at V came to 3 bases and at J to 4 bases, leaving 21 bases not matched to a gene. The CDR3 is CASSSKKKLDRDAAYGYTF. The CDR3 DNA is TGTGCCAGCAGCTCCAAAAAAAAATTAGACAGGGACGCCGCCTATGGCTACACCTTC.

This chain's CDR3 is CASSLSWGRNTIYF. The DNA of the CDR3 is TGTGCCAGCAGCTTGAGTTGGGGCCGAAACACCATATATTTT. The chain is built from TRBV5-6 and TRBJ1-3, with D perhaps TRBD1 (5 bases). CDR3 length: 14 amino acids. Germline lookup yields CDR1 SGHDT and CDR2 YYEEEE. The V end lost 1 base, the J end lost 5 bases, and 10 bases lay between the germline ends.

This clone appeared a few times. J is TRBJ1-2 and V is TRBV27; D ambiguous. The V and J ends lost 3 bases and 0 bases respectively, with 11 bases between them. Per the germline V gene, CDR1 is MNHEY and CDR2 is SMNVEV (reference sequence). The CDR3 totals 15 residues. CDR3 in DNA: TGTGCCAGCAGTTTTAGCAGCTCGCCTAACTATGGCTACACCTTC. Amino acids: CASSFSSSPNYGYTF.

The chain employs TRBV19 and TRBJ1-2; D is ambiguous. V was trimmed by 6 bases and J by 8 bases, leaving 10 bases between them. Germline V CDR1 and CDR2: LNHDA, SQIVND (reference sequence). The CDR3 contains 11 residues. The chain's CDR3 is CASRVGGGYTF. The CDR3, as DNA: TGTGCCAGTAGGGTAGGAGGAGGCTACACCTTC.

V gene TRBV4-3 combines with J gene TRBJ1-5; D is ambiguous. Trimming pared 3 bases from V and 9 bases from J, leaving 12 bases between. In germline, CDR1 is LGHNA, CDR2 YSLEER. There are 13 residues in the CDR3. The CDR3 DNA reads as TGCGCCAGCAGCCAGACTCGCGGAGCGCCCCAGCATTTT. This codes for CASSQTRGAPQHF.

The CDR3 DNA reads as TGTGCCAGCAGCTTGGGGGGGGGAGGGAACTACAATGAGCAGTTCTTC. This codes for CASSLGGGGNYNEQFF. This rearrangement joins TRBV5-4 to TRBJ2-1; 7 bases fit TRBD2. The CDR3 is made up of 16 amino acids. V was clipped by 0 bases and J by 3 bases; unmatched bases: 6. Germline V gene sequence: CDR1 SGHNT, CDR2 YYREEE (reference sequence). The full variable domain, its missing parts supplied by reference TRBV5-4 and TRBJ2-1, is ETGVTQSPTHLIKTRGQQVTLRCSSQSGHNTVSWYQQALGQGPQFIFQYYREEENGRGNFPPRFSGLQFPNYSSELNVNALELDDSALYLCASSLGGGGNYNEQFFGPGTRLTVL.

The V gene is TRBV25-1, the J gene TRBJ2-7; possible D gene TRBD2, 6 bases. CDR3 length: 11 residues. The V gene lost 4 bases and the J gene lost 6 bases, with 7 bases spanning the gap. The germline V gene encodes CDR1 MGHDK and CDR2 SYGVNS. CDR3 DNA: TGTGCCAGCAGTGGTAGCGGCGAGCAGTACTTC. This encodes CASSGSGEQYF.

The CDR3 region is CASSQDRRRTLTSGELFF. CDR3 coding DNA: TGCGCCAGCAGCCAAGATAGGCGTAGGACATTAACCAGCGGGGAGCTGTTTTTT. The chain combines TRBV4-3 with TRBJ2-2, with a possible D match to TRBD1 (5 bases). This CDR3 has 18 residues. Trimming took 0 bases from V and 7 from J, leaving 21 bases between them. The V gene's germline CDR1 is LGHNA and CDR2 YSLEER.

J is TRBJ2-7 and V is TRBV27, with a possible D match to TRBD2 (5 bases). V shed 2 bases and J shed 3 bases, with 11 bases lying between them. The CDR3 runs to 14 residues. CDR1 and CDR2 (germline): MNHEY, SMNVEV (reference sequence). The chain's CDR3 is CASSLGYGDYEQYF. The CDR3 DNA sequence: TGTGCCAGCAGTTTAGGATACGGGGACTACGAGCAGTACTTC.

J is TRBJ2-7 and V is TRBV11-2; the match to TRBD1 covers 7 bases. V lost 5 bases, J lost 2 bases, and 9 bases stayed unmatched. The CDR3 consists of 15 residues. Germline CDR1 SGHAT, CDR2 FQNNGV. CDR3 in amino acids: CASSATGQETYEQYF. In DNA, the CDR3 is TGTGCCAGCAGCGCGACCGGACAGGAGACCTACGAGCAGTACTTC.

The rearrangement links TRBV27 to TRBJ1-5; 8 nucleotides line up with TRBD1. The CDR3 sequence is 16 residues long. The V gene's germline CDR1 is MNHEY and CDR2 SMNVEV (reference sequence). Trimming removed 7 bases from V and 0 bases from J; junction bases left unmatched: 8. The CDR3 loop is CASNLTGDYSNQPQHF. DNA of the CDR3: TGTGCCAGCAACCTGACAGGGGATTATAGCAATCAGCCCCAGCATTTT.

This clone came up once. The V gene is TRBV28, the J gene TRBJ1-4; D is perhaps TRBD1 (6 bases). This CDR3 is 14 amino acids long. Germline assignment: CDR1 MDHEN and CDR2 SYDVKM. Trimming shortened V by 8 bases and J by 4 bases, and 14 bases separated the two germline ends. The CDR3 region has the DNA TGTGCCAGCTGCATACAGGGAGGTAATGAAAAACTGTTTTTT. This codes for CASCIQGGNEKLFF.

The rearrangement uses TRBV4-1 and TRBJ2-2, with TRBD2 matching over 9 bases. Germline trimming cut 2 bases from V and 7 bases from J; bases unmatched to any gene: 8. The length of the CDR3 is 16 residues. The germline gives CDR1 MGHRA, CDR2 YSYEKL. The CDR3 nucleotides are TGCGCCAGCAGCCAACGCGCGGGAGGGTTCGTCGGGGAGCTGTTTTTT. It codes for CASSQRAGGFVGELFF.

The CDR3 DNA reads as TGTGCCAGCAGCAACGCGACAGCAAAGCCTAGAGGCTACACCTTC. Translated: CASSNATAKPRGYTF. J is TRBJ1-2 and V is TRBV21-1; the table's D call of TRBD1 was not tested on the DNA. TRBV21-1 is tagged as a pseudogene. The CDR3 length is 15 residues.

The chain has TRBV6-5 and TRBJ2-3, with D unclear. This CDR3 is built from 13 residues. Germline-derived CDR1 and CDR2 are MNHEY and SVGAGI. The V end was cut by 8 bases, the J end by 3 bases, with 12 bases between. DNA of the CDR3: TGTGCCAGCGTCGCCTTGGCGACAGATACGCAGTATTTT. This sequence encodes CASVALATDTQYF.

The chain carries TRBV6-5 and TRBJ1-1, with 7 positions matching TRBD1. CDR3 size: 14 residues. Looked up from germline, CDR1 is MNHEY and CDR2 is SVGAGI. The trim removed 6 bases at V and 3 bases at J, leaving 7 bases unmatched. CDR3 in DNA: TGTGCCAGCAGCCTTTTGCAGGGGGACACTGAAGCTTTCTTT. Its protein is CASSLLQGDTEAFF.

The CDR3, as DNA: TGTGCCAGTAACAACATGAACACTGAAGCTTTCTTT. This gives the protein CASNNMNTEAFF. The V gene is TRBV28, the J gene TRBJ1-1; the D is unclear. V shed 9 bases and J shed 0 bases, with 8 bases lying between them. Germline V CDR1 and CDR2: MDHEN, SYDVKM. This CDR3 has 12 residues.

The genes are TRBV7-9 and TRBJ1-5, with 7 bases identical to TRBD1. Germline trimming cut 5 bases from V and 6 bases from J; bases unmatched to any gene: 7. Germline V lookup: CDR1 SEHNR, CDR2 FQNEAQ (reference sequence). This CDR3 region has 14 residues. In nucleotides, the CDR3 is TGTGCCAGCAGCCGGGACAGTACAGGTCAGCCCCAGCATTTT. This sequence encodes CASSRDSTGQPQHF.

CDR3 sequence: CASSYSIFTEAFF. The CDR3 bases are TGTGCCAGCAGTTACTCGATATTCACTGAAGCTTTCTTT. The V gene is TRBV6-6, the J gene TRBJ1-1; D gene uncertain. Germline CDR1 and CDR2: MNHNY and SVGAGI (reference sequence). The length of the CDR3 is 13 residues. V was pared by 0 bases and J by 4 bases, with 6 bases between.

This rearrangement joins TRBV4-1 to TRBJ2-3; D might be TRBD2 (5 bases). This CDR3 region has 16 residues. V lost 0 bases and J 4 bases, leaving 14 bases between the germline ends. The germline V gene encodes CDR1 MGHRA and CDR2 YSYEKL. CDR3 DNA: TGCGCCAGCAGCCAAGAGGTGGCGAGCGGACCAGATACGCAGTATTTT. Its translation: CASSQEVASGPDTQYF.

On this clone itself: A read error may produce the germline difference seen at one junction end. This sequence joins TRBV7-6 and TRBJ1-1, with a tentative D call TRBD1 (5 bases). CDR3 length equals 14 residues. Looked up from germline, CDR1 is SGHVS and CDR2 is FNYEAQ. The DNA for the CDR3 is TGTGCCAGCAGCTTAGAGGACACCGGAACTGAAACTTTCTTT. Its protein product is CASSLEDTGTETFF.

This chain joins TRBV5-4 and TRBJ2-1; perhaps D is TRBD1 or TRBD2 (7 bases each). The CDR3 sequence is 16 residues long. The germline V gene encodes CDR1 SGHNT and CDR2 YYREEE (reference sequence). With 3 bases removed from V and 8 bases from J, the gap between germline ends came to 21 bases. The CDR3 nucleotides read TGTGCCAGCAGCTACGGGGCGGGGGACAGAAACGATGAGCAGTTCTTC. It yields the protein CASSYGAGDRNDEQFF. The complete variable domain, with remaining parts taken from reference TRBV5-4 and TRBJ2-1, reads ETGVTQSPTHLIKTRGQQVTLRCSSQSGHNTVSWYQQALGQGPQFIFQYYREEENGRGNFPPRFSGLQFPNYSSELNVNALELDDSALYLCASSYGAGDRNDEQFFGPGTRLTVL.

This clone occurred once. CDR3 region: CAASNVSSGNTIYF. CDR3 nucleotide sequence: TGTGCCGCCTCGAATGTGTCCTCTGGAAACACCATATATTTT. This chain links TRBV7-3 with TRBJ1-3, with unresolved D. CDR1 is SGHTA and CDR2 is FQGTGA in the germline V gene. Trimming took off 11 bases at V and 0 bases at J, with 14 bases between the two ends. The CDR3 is 14 residues long.